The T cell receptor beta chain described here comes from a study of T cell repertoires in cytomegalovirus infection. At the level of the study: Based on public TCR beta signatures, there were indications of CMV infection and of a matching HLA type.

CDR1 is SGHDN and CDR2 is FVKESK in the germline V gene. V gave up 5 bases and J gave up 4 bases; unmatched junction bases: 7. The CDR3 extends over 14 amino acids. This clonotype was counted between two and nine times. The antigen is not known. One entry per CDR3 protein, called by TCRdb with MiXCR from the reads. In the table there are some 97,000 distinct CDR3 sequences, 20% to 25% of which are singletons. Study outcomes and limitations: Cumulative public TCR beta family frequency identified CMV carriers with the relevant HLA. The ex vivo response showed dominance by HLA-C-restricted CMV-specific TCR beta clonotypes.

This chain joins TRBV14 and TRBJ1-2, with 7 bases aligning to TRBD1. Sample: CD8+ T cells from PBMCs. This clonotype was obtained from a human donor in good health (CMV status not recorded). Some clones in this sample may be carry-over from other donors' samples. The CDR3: CASSTRQGLYGYTF. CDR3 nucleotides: TGTGCCAGCAGCACCCGACAGGGTCTCTATGGCTACACCTTC.